These 24 T cell receptor beta chains were sequenced from one sample in a study of blood T cell repertoires in COVID-19. TCRdb's copy holds only in-frame clones and misses some; the assay was immunoSEQ multiplex PCR. The data show 300,000 to 450,000 clones, with about 90% seen just once and more than 0.8% held by the top ten. The sample consisted of PBMCs or T cells enriched from blood (not recorded which). The source of these receptors is a woman aged 30 to 39 who had recovered from COVID-19.

This clone was detected once. The chain uses TRBV2 and TRBJ1-1; 8 nucleotides agree with TRBD1. CDR1 is SNHLY, CDR2 FYNNEI, per germline. The CDR3 runs to 14 residues. V lost 5 bases, J lost 7 bases, and 9 bases stayed unmatched. The chain's CDR3 is CASSLDRGGGEAFF. The DNA of the CDR3 is TGTGCCAGCAGTCTCGACAGGGGAGGGGGTGAAGCTTTCTTT.

The V call is TRBV9, the J call TRBJ1-6, with D uncertain. Germline CDR1 and CDR2: SGDLS and YYNGEE. CDR3 length: 16 residues. Trimming cost V 0 bases and J 5 bases, with 12 bases left between them. The CDR3 region has the DNA TGTGCCAGCAGCGTAGGGGAGATAAGAAATAATTCACCCCTCCACTTT. Translating it yields CASSVGEIRNNSPLHF.

The rearrangement uses TRBV20-1 and TRBJ2-3; TRBD2 agrees at 13 bases. The CDR3 extends over 13 amino acids. Germline-derived CDR1 and CDR2 are DFQATT and SNEGSKA (reference sequence). With V trimmed by 3 bases and J by 8 bases, 2 bases remained unmatched. CDR3 residues: CSASRTSGGTQYF. In DNA form, the CDR3 reads TGCAGTGCTAGTAGGACTAGCGGGGGTACGCAGTATTTT.

The J gene is TRBJ1-4, the V gene TRBV7-7; no definite D call. The germline V and J ends were trimmed by 3 bases and 7 bases, with 15 bases remaining between them. The CDR3 covers 15 residues. Germline lookup yields CDR1 SSHAT and CDR2 FNYEAQ (reference sequence). CDR3 sequence reads: CASSFLAVMGEKLFF. The CDR3 DNA reads TGTGCCAGCAGCTTCCTGGCGGTTATGGGTGAAAAACTGTTTTTT.

This clone was seen many times. This rearrangement joins TRBV10-2 to TRBJ2-7; possible D gene TRBD2, 5 bases. The CDR3 runs to 13 residues. Germline V CDR1 and CDR2: WSHSY, SAAADI. With 6 bases removed from V and 5 bases from J, the gap between germline ends came to 14 bases. CDR3 in DNA: TGCGCCAGCAGCGTCTCTCTCGGGGACGAGCAGTACTTC. Residues: CASSVSLGDEQYF.

V usage is TRBV6-1 and J usage is TRBJ1-1; maybe TRBD1 (6 bases). Germline-derived CDR1 and CDR2 are MNHNS and SASEGT. The V gene lost 6 bases and the J gene lost 3 bases, with 11 bases spanning the gap. CDR3 length: 13 residues. CDR3 DNA: TGTGCCAGCAGCGCTGACAGGCACACTGAAGCTTTCTTT. Translation: CASSADRHTEAFF.

The rearrangement links TRBV30 to TRBJ1-6; TRBD1 is a possible D gene (6 bases). Germline CDR1 GTSNPN, CDR2 SVGIG (reference sequence). V lost 0 bases and J 6 bases, leaving 18 bases between the germline ends. There are 17 residues in the CDR3. The CDR3 region is CAWSVNTGSHSNSPLHF. DNA of the CDR3: TGTGCCTGGAGTGTAAATACAGGGAGCCATAGTAATTCACCCCTCCACTTT.

V is TRBV24-1 and J is TRBJ2-7; TRBD1 matches at 7 bases. Germline V gene sequence: CDR1 KGHDR, CDR2 SFDVKD. This CDR3 region has 15 residues. The V gene end was trimmed by 3 bases and the J gene end by 5 bases; junction bases not matched to a gene: 9. CDR3 residues: CATSDPTTGLNEQYF. CDR3 bases: TGTGCCACCAGTGATCCCACGACAGGGTTGAACGAGCAGTACTTC.

This sequence joins TRBV27 and TRBJ1-4; D is ambiguous. The CDR3 loop spans 14 amino acids. V gave up 3 bases and J gave up 4 bases, with 9 bases separating them. Germline V gene data show CDR1 as MNHEY and CDR2 as SMNVEV (reference sequence). For the CDR3, the DNA is TGTGCCAGCAGTTTCGTAGGGAGTAATGAAAAACTGTTTTTT. Translating gives CASSFVGSNEKLFF.

This chain links TRBV5-1 with TRBJ1-4; 9 nucleotides line up with TRBD1. V was pared by 0 bases and J by 8 bases, with 14 bases of the junction left unmatched. There are 18 residues in the CDR3. The germline CDR1 and CDR2 sequences are SGHRS and YFSETQ. The CDR3 nucleotides are TGCGCCAGCAGCTTGGCTCATCCACAGGGGGCCCAAGGGGAAAAACTGTTTTTT. Its protein is CASSLAHPQGAQGEKLFF.

This chain links TRBV5-4 with TRBJ1-6, with D perhaps matching TRBD1 (5 bases). V lost 2 bases and J 4 bases, leaving 10 bases between the germline ends. Germline values: CDR1 SGHNT, CDR2 YYREEE (reference sequence). This CDR3 is 15 amino acids long. The CDR3 is CASSFQKGYNSPLHF. The CDR3 DNA sequence: TGTGCCAGCAGCTTCCAAAAGGGGTATAATTCACCCCTCCACTTT. The variable domain in full, completed from reference TRBV5-4 and TRBJ1-6, reads ETGVTQSPTHLIKTRGQQVTLRCSSQSGHNTVSWYQQALGQGPQFIFQYYREEENGRGNFPPRFSGLQFPNYSSELNVNALELDDSALYLCASSFQKGYNSPLHFGNGTRLTVT.

This clone turned up a few times. The rearrangement joins TRBV19 to TRBJ1-1; D is ambiguous. Germline-derived CDR1 and CDR2 are LNHDA and SQIVND (reference sequence). This CDR3 has 16 residues. Trimming left V 6 bases short and J 0 bases short, with 17 bases between. The CDR3 DNA is TGTGCCAGTAGAACAACCGGGCCGGACTTGAACACTGAAGCTTTCTTT. Translated, it gives CASRTTGPDLNTEAFF.

The chain has TRBV6-2 or TRBV6-3 and TRBJ1-5, with TRBD1 identical over 12 bases. CDR1 and CDR2 (germline): MNHEY, SVGEGT. CDR3 length equals 18 residues. The ends lost 0 bases at V and 6 bases at J; junction bases unmatched: 9. The CDR3 sequence: CASSYSKGDRGRFQPQHF. The CDR3 DNA reads TGTGCCAGCAGTTACTCGAAGGGGGACAGGGGGCGTTTTCAGCCCCAGCATTTT.

The chain has TRBV6-2 or TRBV6-3 and TRBJ1-6; possibly TRBD1 for D (6 bases). The V gene lost 6 bases and the J gene lost 10 bases, with 16 bases spanning the gap. Germline assignment: CDR1 MNHEY and CDR2 SVGEGT. There are 14 residues in the CDR3. The CDR3 reads CASSPRGLRSPLHF. In DNA form, the CDR3 reads TGTGCCAGCAGCCCCAGGGGATTAAGGTCACCCCTCCACTTT.

V usage is TRBV28 and J usage is TRBJ1-3; D gene ambiguous. CDR3 length: 13 amino acids. V dropped 3 bases and J dropped 9 bases, with 12 bases sitting between them. Germline CDR1 and CDR2: MDHEN and SYDVKM. The CDR3 reads CASSLGRRATIYF. As DNA, the CDR3 is TGTGCCAGCAGTTTGGGCAGGCGGGCCACCATATATTTT.

The DNA of the CDR3 is TGTGCCAGCACGGGGAGGGGGGAAGCTTTCTTT. Encoded protein: CASTGRGEAFF. V gene TRBV3-1 (or the pseudogene TRBV3-2) combines with J gene TRBJ1-1; tentative D call: TRBD1 (6 bases). The CDR3 contains 11 residues. V was pared by 7 bases and J by 8 bases, with 11 bases between. Looked up from germline, CDR1 is LGHDT and CDR2 is YNNKEL (reference sequence).

This rearrangement joins TRBV24-1 to TRBJ2-2; possible D gene TRBD1, 6 bases. The germline gives CDR1 KGHDR, CDR2 SFDVKD. The CDR3 contains 18 residues. The ends were cut back, 8 bases at V and 5 bases at J, with 26 bases in the middle. For the CDR3, the DNA is TGTGCCACCACCTCACTGGCCCGGGACAAAAGGATGACCGGGGAGCTGTTTTTT. It specifies CATTSLARDKRMTGELFF.

The chain combines TRBV9 with TRBJ1-1; perhaps TRBD1 as D (5 bases). Trimming removed 3 bases at V and 0 bases at J, with 12 bases between. This CDR3 spans 15 amino acids. Germline V gene lookup returns CDR1 SGDLS and CDR2 YYNGEE. CDR3 coding DNA: TGTGCCAGCAGCGAAGACAGTCTGCTGAACACTGAAGCTTTCTTT. This codes for CASSEDSLLNTEAFF.

The J gene is TRBJ2-3, the V gene TRBV23-1; maybe TRBD1 (6 bases). TRBV23-1 is noted as an ORF with a role that remains uncertain. This CDR3 is built from 15 residues. Trimming removed 3 bases at V and 0 bases at J, with 10 bases between. This CDR3 reads CASSHDRTSTDTQYF. CDR3 in DNA: TGCGCCAGCAGTCACGACAGGACCAGCACAGATACGCAGTATTTT.

V usage is TRBV5-1 and J usage is TRBJ1-2; D remains unclear. The V and J ends lost 0 bases and 4 bases respectively, with 13 bases between them. There are 15 residues in the CDR3. Germline CDR1 SGHRS, CDR2 YFSETQ. CDR3 region: CASSLAGMGSYGYTF. The CDR3 coding sequence is TGCGCCAGCAGCTTGGCCGGGATGGGTTCCTATGGCTACACCTTC.

This sequence joins TRBV29-1 and TRBJ2-3, with 10 bases that match TRBD2. Per germline, CDR1 SQVTM and CDR2 ANQGSEA. The CDR3 loop spans 16 amino acids. With 2 bases clipped from V and 6 bases from J, the junction kept 11 bases outside the gene matches. In DNA form, the CDR3 reads TGCAGCGTTGAATACTCTCTAGCGGGGGTGCAGGATACGCAGTATTTT. Translated: CSVEYSLAGVQDTQYF.

This rearrangement joins TRBV5-1 to TRBJ2-1; 8 bases are a match to TRBD2. With V trimmed by 0 bases and J by 7 bases, 9 bases remained unmatched. Looked up from germline, CDR1 is SGHRS and CDR2 is YFSETQ. This CDR3 has 16 amino acids. The CDR3 nucleotides are TGCGCCAGCAGCTTGGCCAATAGCGGGGTCACTAATGAGCAGTTCTTC. Protein sequence: CASSLANSGVTNEQFF.

The rearrangement links TRBV6-2 or TRBV6-3 to TRBJ1-1; D is uncertain. Trimming cost V 0 bases and J 0 bases, with 8 bases left between them. CDR1 is MNHEY, CDR2 SVGEGT, per germline. This CDR3 contains 15 residues. The CDR3: CASSYSKGVNTEAFF. In DNA, the CDR3 is TGTGCCAGCAGTTACTCCAAAGGAGTGAACACTGAAGCTTTCTTT.

The chain employs TRBV9 and TRBJ2-1; 10 bases fit TRBD2. V was pared by 4 bases and J by 2 bases, with 3 bases of the junction left unmatched. The CDR3 extends over 15 amino acids. The germline V gene encodes CDR1 SGDLS and CDR2 YYNGEE. The CDR3, as DNA: TGTGCCAGCAGCCCCACTAGCGGGGCCTACAATGAGCAGTTCTTC. This encodes CASSPTSGAYNEQFF.